A single sample is the source of the 28 T cell receptor beta chains below, sequenced in a study of cytomegalovirus exposure and HLA in healthy donors. In the PCR, 60 Vbeta and 13 Jbeta primers were used. Measured with immunoSEQ multiplex PCR; TCRdb has only the in-frame clones, and not every one. The data hold some 130,000 clones, with about 70% observed a single time. Sequences were obtained from PBMCs. The receptor set was obtained from a woman in her sixties in good health and CMV-seropositive.

The chain carries TRBV19 and TRBJ1-1; maybe TRBD1 (5 bases). Trimming removed 1 base at V and 5 bases at J, with 17 bases between. CDR1 is LNHDA, CDR2 SQIVND, per germline (reference sequence). The CDR3 consists of 16 residues. As DNA, the CDR3 is TGTGCCAGTAGTATAGGGGGCGGAAAACGATTGACTGAAGCTTTCTTT. Translation: CASSIGGGKRLTEAFF.

This chain connects TRBV6-1 to TRBJ1-1, with 8 nucleotides matching TRBD1. Germline values: CDR1 MNHNS, CDR2 SASEGT. After removal of 4 bases from V and 3 bases from J, the junction contained 7 bases not matched to a gene. This CDR3 comprises 15 residues. The CDR3, as DNA: TGTGCCAGCAGTGCTCAGGGGGCGCGGGACACTGAAGCTTTCTTT. It yields the protein CASSAQGARDTEAFF.

This sequence joins TRBV27 and TRBJ2-3, with 12 bases lining up with TRBD2. The V gene end was trimmed by 6 bases and the J gene end by 5 bases; junction bases not matched to a gene: 12. The germline CDR1 and CDR2 sequences are MNHEY and SMNVEV (reference sequence). This CDR3 contains 17 residues. This CDR3 reads CASSRGTSGSWGDTQYF. Here the CDR3 DNA reads TGTGCCAGCAGCAGAGGGACTAGCGGGTCCTGGGGAGATACGCAGTATTTT.

The chain joins TRBV5-1 to TRBJ2-7, with D perhaps TRBD2 (5 bases). Germline-derived CDR1 and CDR2 are SGHRS and YFSETQ. CDR3 length equals 13 residues. V lost 4 bases to trimming and J lost 6 bases, with 14 bases between them. The CDR3 protein is CASSVIGLPEQYF. The CDR3 DNA reads TGCGCCAGCAGCGTTATAGGACTTCCCGAGCAGTACTTC.

The chain is built from TRBV5-6 and TRBJ2-5; D is unresolved. This CDR3 comprises 14 residues. The germline gives CDR1 SGHDT, CDR2 YYEEEE. V dropped 0 bases and J dropped 1 base, with 7 bases sitting between them. DNA for the CDR3: TGTGCCAGCAGCTTGGATTCGGGCCAAGAGACCCAGTACTTC. Encoded protein: CASSLDSGQETQYF.

The gene calls are TRBV5-1 and TRBJ1-2; D perhaps matches TRBD1 (5 bases). Germline-derived CDR1 and CDR2 are SGHRS and YFSETQ. V was cut by 1 base and J by 2 bases, with 12 bases left in between. This CDR3 region has 15 residues. For the CDR3, the DNA is TGCGCCAGCAGCTTGCTATCCAGGGCGAACTATGGCTACACCTTC. Protein: CASSLLSRANYGYTF.

The rearrangement links TRBV11-3 to TRBJ2-1; 7 bases are shared with TRBD2. V gave up 4 bases and J gave up 6 bases; unmatched junction bases: 15. The CDR3 is made up of 17 amino acids. Germline loops: CDR1 SGHNT, CDR2 YENEEA. CDR3 protein: CASSSQIASGGGNEQFF. The DNA for the CDR3 is TGTGCCAGCAGCTCCCAAATCGCTAGCGGCGGGGGCAATGAGCAGTTCTTC. Filled out from reference TRBV11-3 and TRBJ2-1, the complete variable domain reads EAGVVQSPRYKIIEKKQPVAFWCNPISGHNTLYWYLQNLGQGPELLIRYENEEAVDDSQLPKDRFSAERLKGVDSTLKIQPAELGDSAVYLCASSSQIASGGGNEQFFGPGTRLTVL.

Remarks on this clone: The junction does not match germline at one end; this may be a read error. The genes are TRBV7-7 and TRBJ2-3; the D gene is possibly TRBD2 (7 bases). This CDR3 is 16 amino acids long. Germline values: CDR1 SSHAT, CDR2 FNYEAQ (reference sequence). CDR3 sequence (DNA): TGTGCTAGCAGCCCCGGTGTGGCGGGGGCGGGAGATACGCAGTATTTT. This translates into CASSPGVAGAGDTQYF.

This clone is labeled medium-sized (0.01 to 0.1%). The V call is TRBV7-3, the J call TRBJ2-3; 8 nucleotides line up with TRBD2. The CDR3 runs 15 residues. V gave up 3 bases and J gave up 3 bases; unmatched junction bases: 5. Germline values: CDR1 SGHTA, CDR2 FQGTGA. The CDR3 spells CASSFLGGGTDTQYF. Written as DNA, the CDR3 is TGTGCCAGCAGCTTTCTCGGGGGGGGGACAGATACGCAGTATTTT. Full variable domain (remainder filled in from reference TRBV7-3 and TRBJ2-3): GAGVSQTPSNKVTEKGKYVELRCDPISGHTALYWYRQSLGQGPEFLIYFQGTGAADDSGLPNDRFFAVRPEGSVSTLKIQRTERGDSAVYLCASSFLGGGTDTQYFGPGTRLTVL.

The chain recombines TRBV19 with TRBJ2-3; 11 bases match TRBD1. Germline CDR1 reads LNHDA; CDR2 reads SQIVND (reference sequence). V trimming: 5 bases; J trimming: 4 bases; junction bases outside the gene matches: 2. The CDR3 has 14 amino acids. The CDR3 nucleotides are TGTGCCAGTAGTCAGGGACAGGGGGCAGATACGCAGTATTTT. It translates to CASSQGQGADTQYF. The variable domain in full, completed from reference TRBV19 and TRBJ2-3, reads DGGITQSPKYLFRKEGQNVTLSCEQNLNHDAMYWYRQDPGQGLRLIYYSQIVNDFQKGDIAEGYSVSREKKESFPLTVTSAQKNPTAFYLCASSQGQGADTQYFGPGTRLTVL.

The V call is TRBV11-1, the J call TRBJ1-2, with 8 bases matching TRBD1. From germline, CDR1 is SGHAT and CDR2 FQDESV (reference sequence). The ends lost 5 bases at V and 2 bases at J; junction bases unmatched: 1. The CDR3 has 13 amino acids. This CDR3 is CASSRTGNYGYTF. The CDR3 region has the DNA TGTGCCAGCAGCAGGACAGGGAACTATGGCTACACCTTC.

V is TRBV25-1 and J is TRBJ2-2; 10 bases map to TRBD1. The V segment lost 6 bases and the J segment 6 bases; nucleotides outside the gene matches: 7. The germline V gene has CDR1 MGHDK and CDR2 SYGVNS. The CDR3 totals 15 residues. CDR3 sequence (DNA): TGTGCCAGCAGCCGGACAGGGGGGTTTCCCGGGGAGCTGTTTTTT. Translating gives CASSRTGGFPGELFF. The entire variable domain, with the rest obtained from reference TRBV25-1 and TRBJ2-2, is as follows: EADIYQTPRYLVIGTGKKITLECSQTMGHDKMYWYQQDPGMELHLIHYSYGVNSTEKGDLSSESTVSRIRTEHFPLTLESARPSHTSQYLCASSRTGGFPGELFFGEGSRLTVL.

The chain carries TRBV7-6 and TRBJ1-1, with unresolved D. The germline gives CDR1 SGHVS, CDR2 FNYEAQ. The CDR3 runs to 15 residues. V was clipped by 2 bases and J by 2 bases, with 12 bases between them. In DNA, the CDR3 is TGTGCCAGCAGCTTAACAACTAGGAGTAACACTGAAGCTTTCTTT. This translates into CASSLTTRSNTEAFF.

CDR3 region: CASSYEGQGAREQYF. In DNA, the CDR3 is TGTGCCAGCAGCTATGAGGGACAGGGGGCTCGGGAGCAGTACTTC. V is TRBV7-6 and J is TRBJ2-7; 12 nucleotides align to TRBD1. Germline V CDR1 and CDR2: SGHVS, FNYEAQ. J was trimmed by 7 bases and V by 4 bases; bases with no gene match: 8. This CDR3 spans 15 amino acids.

The chain links TRBV5-1 to TRBJ2-7, with D perhaps matching TRBD2 (5 bases). This CDR3 contains 18 residues. Between the trimmed V and J ends, which lost 0 bases and 2 bases, there was a span of 21 bases. From germline, CDR1 is SGHRS and CDR2 YFSETQ. CDR3 residues: CASSLGVFQDSGTYEQYF. DNA for the CDR3: TGCGCCAGCAGCTTGGGGGTCTTCCAGGACTCAGGAACCTACGAGCAGTACTTC.

The chain carries TRBV6-1 and TRBJ2-7, with D possibly TRBD1 on 5 matching bases. Germline assignment: CDR1 MNHNS and CDR2 SASEGT. The length of the CDR3 is 14 residues. V was pared by 0 bases and J by 3 bases, with 9 bases between. The CDR3 sequence: CASSEAAGLYEQYF. The CDR3 bases are TGTGCCAGCAGTGAAGCGGCAGGGCTCTACGAGCAGTACTTC.

This chain joins TRBV7-9 and TRBJ1-1; 12 bases are a match to TRBD1. The CDR3 totals 16 residues. V shed 5 bases, J shed 4 bases, and the junction held 8 bases outside the gene matches. Germline V CDR1 and CDR2: SEHNR, FQNEAQ (reference sequence). The CDR3 spells CASSVGQGAMGTEAFF. DNA of the CDR3: TGTGCCAGCAGCGTGGGACAGGGGGCTATGGGCACTGAAGCTTTCTTT.

This rearrangement joins TRBV9 to TRBJ2-7; 8 bases match TRBD1. Germline V lookup: CDR1 SGDLS, CDR2 YYNGEE. This CDR3 is built from 14 residues. V was pared by 3 bases and J by 7 bases, with 9 bases of the junction left unmatched. The CDR3 here is CASSAPGQGTEQYF. CDR3 coding DNA: TGTGCCAGCAGCGCCCCCGGACAGGGAACTGAGCAGTACTTC.

The chain employs TRBV6-1 and TRBJ2-7, with D possibly matching TRBD1 (7 bases). From germline, CDR1 is MNHNS and CDR2 SASEGT. V was shortened by 7 bases and J by 12 bases, with 22 bases between the two germline ends. The CDR3 runs 13 residues. CDR3 nucleotides: TGTGCCAGCACCCGGCCTAGCGACAGGGTGGGGTACTTC. Its translation is CASTRPSDRVGYF.

This clone has a single count. The gene calls are TRBV7-6 and TRBJ2-1, with 10 bases that match TRBD2. V dropped 1 base and J dropped 6; count of bases not matched to a gene: 3. The germline CDR1 and CDR2 sequences are SGHVS and FNYEAQ. The CDR3 contains 15 residues. This chain's CDR3 is CASSLGTSGSNEQFF. CDR3 in DNA: TGTGCCAGCAGCTTAGGGACTAGCGGCTCCAATGAGCAGTTCTTC.

V is TRBV7-3 and J is TRBJ1-4; D may be TRBD1 (5 bases). Trimming removed 5 bases at V and 0 bases at J, with 10 bases between. This CDR3 contains 15 residues. Germline V gene lookup returns CDR1 SGHTA and CDR2 FQGTGA. The CDR3 here is CASSLTGTTNEKLFF. CDR3 nucleotides: TGTGCCAGCAGCCTTACAGGAACAACTAATGAAAAACTGTTTTTT.

A word on this clone: One end of the junction does not line up with germline, which may come from a read error. CDR3 region: CASSSGTSSYNEQFF. DNA of the CDR3: TGTGCTAGCAGCTCCGGGACATCTTCCTACAATGAGCAGTTCTTC. The genes are TRBV7-7 and TRBJ2-1; D is perhaps TRBD1 (6 bases). CDR1 and CDR2 (germline): SSHAT, FNYEAQ (reference sequence). The CDR3 loop spans 15 amino acids. Complete variable domain (other parts from reference TRBV7-7 and TRBJ2-1): GAGVSQSPRYKVTKRGQDVTLRCDPISSHATLYWYQQALGQGPEFLTYFNYEAQPDKSGLPSDRFSAERPEGSISTLTIQRTEQRDSAMYRCASSSGTSSYNEQFFGPGTRLTVL.

The chain combines TRBV10-3 with TRBJ2-1, with 8 bases fitting TRBD2. This CDR3 comprises 13 residues. Germline values: CDR1 ENHRY, CDR2 SYGVKD. V lost 10 bases to trimming and J lost 8 bases; unmatched junction nucleotides: 10. The DNA of the CDR3 is TGTGCCAGCAGCGGGGGTGAAATTGATGAGCAGTTCTTC. Translating gives CASSGGEIDEQFF.

The chain employs TRBV18 and TRBJ2-7, with 8 bases aligning to TRBD2. The germline gives CDR1 KGHSH, CDR2 LQKENI. V lost 3 bases to trimming and J lost 1 base; unmatched junction nucleotides: 8. CDR3 size: 16 residues. The CDR3 DNA reads as TGTGCCAGCTCACCTCCCGTGGCGGGGGGTTCCTACGAGCAGTACTTC. Protein: CASSPPVAGGSYEQYF.

This clone was seen only once. The CDR3 coding sequence is TGTGCCAGCAGTTCCGACAGGAGGGCCAAAAACATTCAGTACTTC. This codes for CASSSDRRAKNIQYF. This chain links TRBV7-9 with TRBJ2-4; TRBD1 might be the D (6 bases). Germline assignment: CDR1 SEHNR and CDR2 FQNEAQ (reference sequence). The CDR3 loop spans 15 amino acids. V lost 6 bases and J 1 base, leaving 13 bases between the germline ends.

The chain has TRBV6-5 and TRBJ2-5, with TRBD2 matching over 8 bases. The closer fit of TRBJ2-7 to the DNA end suggests the J call may be wrong. CDR1 is MNHEY and CDR2 is SVGAGI in the germline V gene. The CDR3 sequence is 15 residues long. CDR3 in DNA: TGTGCCAGCGGGGACATCCTCGGGGGGGCCTACGAGCAGTACTTC. As protein: CASGDILGGAYEQYF.

V gene TRBV7-3 combines with J gene TRBJ1-2; 8 bases are a match to TRBD1. The CDR3 contains 13 residues. The junction had 5 bases not matched to a gene; V was cut back by 3 bases and J by 8 bases. Germline V gene data show CDR1 as SGHTA and CDR2 as FQGTGA. The CDR3 spells CASSFGTGIGYTF. DNA for the CDR3: TGTGCCAGCAGCTTCGGGACAGGTATCGGCTACACCTTC.

The rearrangement links TRBV6-6 to TRBJ1-6, with 7 bases that match TRBD1. The CDR3 contains 15 residues. Germline V gene sequence: CDR1 MNHNY, CDR2 SVGAGI (reference sequence). With V trimmed by 1 base and J by 3 bases, 0 bases remained unmatched. The CDR3 spells CASSYWDSYNSPLHF. The CDR3 region has the DNA TGTGCCAGCAGTTACTGGGACAGCTATAATTCACCCCTCCACTTT.